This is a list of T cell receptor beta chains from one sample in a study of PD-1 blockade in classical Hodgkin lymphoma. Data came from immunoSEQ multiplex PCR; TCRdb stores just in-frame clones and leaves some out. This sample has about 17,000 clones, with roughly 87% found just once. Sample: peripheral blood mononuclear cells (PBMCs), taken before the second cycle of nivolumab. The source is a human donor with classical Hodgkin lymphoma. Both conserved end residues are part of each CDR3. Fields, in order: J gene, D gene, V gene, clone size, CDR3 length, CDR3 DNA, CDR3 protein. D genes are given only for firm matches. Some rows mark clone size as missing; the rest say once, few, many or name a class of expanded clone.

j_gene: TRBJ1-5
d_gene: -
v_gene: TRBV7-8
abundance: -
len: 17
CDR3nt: TGTGCCAGCAGCTTAGCGCGGGGGCCCTATAGCAATCAGCCCCAGCATTTT
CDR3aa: CASSLARGPYSNQPQHF

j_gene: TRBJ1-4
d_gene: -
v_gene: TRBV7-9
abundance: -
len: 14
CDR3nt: TGTGCCAGCAGCTTCCCCATGGGTGATGAAAAACTGTTTTTT
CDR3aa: CASSFPMGDEKLFF

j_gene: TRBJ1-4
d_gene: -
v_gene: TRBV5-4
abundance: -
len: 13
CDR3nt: TGTGCCAGCAGCGCGTCCACTAATGAAAAACTGTTTTTT
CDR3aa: CASSASTNEKLFF

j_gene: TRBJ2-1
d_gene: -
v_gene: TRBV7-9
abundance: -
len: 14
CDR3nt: TGTGCCAGCAGCTCCCTGCTTGGCGACAATGAGCAGTTCTTC
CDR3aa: CASSSLLGDNEQFF

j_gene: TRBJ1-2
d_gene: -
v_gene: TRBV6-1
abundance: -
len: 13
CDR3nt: TGTGCCAGCAGGGACGCGGGAGGCTATGGCTACACCTTC
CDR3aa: CASRDAGGYGYTF

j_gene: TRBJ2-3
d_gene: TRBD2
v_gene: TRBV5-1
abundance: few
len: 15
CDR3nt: TGCGCCAGCGCTCCTAGCGGGGAGAGTACAGATACGCAGTATTTT
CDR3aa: CASAPSGESTDTQYF

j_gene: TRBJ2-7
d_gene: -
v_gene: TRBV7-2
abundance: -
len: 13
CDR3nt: TGTGCCAGCAGCTTAGCGGCCGTGGGGGGAAAATACTTC
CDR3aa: CASSLAAVGGKYF

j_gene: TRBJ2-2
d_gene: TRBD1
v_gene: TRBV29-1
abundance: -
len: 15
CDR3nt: TGCAGCGCGGAGAAGTGGACAGGGAACACCGGGGAGCTGTTTTTT
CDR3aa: CSAEKWTGNTGELFF

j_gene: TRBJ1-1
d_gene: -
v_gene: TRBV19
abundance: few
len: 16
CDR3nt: TGTGCCAGTAGTATAGCCCTTACAGGGATGATGACTGAAGCTTTCTTT
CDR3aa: CASSIALTGMMTEAFF

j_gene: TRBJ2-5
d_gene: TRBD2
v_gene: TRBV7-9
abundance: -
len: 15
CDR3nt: TGTGCCAGCAGCTTCGGACTAGCGGGGGAAGAGGCCCAGTACTTC
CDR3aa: CASSFGLAGEEAQYF

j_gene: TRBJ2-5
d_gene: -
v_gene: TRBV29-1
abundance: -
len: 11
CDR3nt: TGCAGCGTTGGGATTCAAGAGACCCAGTACTTC
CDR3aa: CSVGIQETQYF

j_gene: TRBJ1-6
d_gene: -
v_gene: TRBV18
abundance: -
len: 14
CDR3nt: TGTGCCAGCTCACCGGGGGGGGGAAATTCACCCCTCCACTTT
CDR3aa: CASSPGGGNSPLHF

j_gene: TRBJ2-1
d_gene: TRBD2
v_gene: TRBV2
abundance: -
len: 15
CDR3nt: TGTGCCAGCAGTGGTCAGGGACTAGCCTACAATGAGCAGTTCTTC
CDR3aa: CASSGQGLAYNEQFF

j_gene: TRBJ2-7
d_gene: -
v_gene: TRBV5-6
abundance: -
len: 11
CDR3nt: TGTGCCAGCAGCTTCTACTACGAGCAGTACTTC
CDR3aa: CASSFYYEQYF

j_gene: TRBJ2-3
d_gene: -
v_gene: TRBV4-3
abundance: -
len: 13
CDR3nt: TGCGCCAGCTCGACCAGGGGCGGCGATACGCAGTATTTT
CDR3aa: CASSTRGGDTQYF

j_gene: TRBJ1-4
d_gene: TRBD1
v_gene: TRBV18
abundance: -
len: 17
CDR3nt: TGTGCCAGCTCTCAAAACAACGGGGGACAGGGTAATGAAAAACTGCTTTTT
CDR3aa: CASSQNNGGQGNEKLLF

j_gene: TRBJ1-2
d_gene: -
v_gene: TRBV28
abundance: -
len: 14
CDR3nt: TGTGCCAGCAGTTTTACAGGAACGGCGAGGGGCTACACCTTC
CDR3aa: CASSFTGTARGYTF

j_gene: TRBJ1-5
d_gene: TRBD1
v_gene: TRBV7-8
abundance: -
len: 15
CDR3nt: TGTGCCAGCAGCCCGGGACAGGGTGGGAACCAGCCCCAGCATTTT
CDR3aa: CASSPGQGGNQPQHF

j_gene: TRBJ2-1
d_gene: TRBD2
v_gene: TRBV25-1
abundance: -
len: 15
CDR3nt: TGTGCCAGCAGTGACAGCGGGGGAAATAACAATGAGCAGTTCTTC
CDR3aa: CASSDSGGNNNEQFF

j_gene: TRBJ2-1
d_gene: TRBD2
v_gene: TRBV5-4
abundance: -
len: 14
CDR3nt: TGTGCCAGCAGCTTGCGGGCGGGGGGGTCTGAGCAGTTCTTC
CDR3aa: CASSLRAGGSEQFF

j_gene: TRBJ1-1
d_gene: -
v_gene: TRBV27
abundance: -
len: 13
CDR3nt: TGTGCCAGCAGTTTACAGTACGACACTGAAGCTTTCTTT
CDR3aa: CASSLQYDTEAFF

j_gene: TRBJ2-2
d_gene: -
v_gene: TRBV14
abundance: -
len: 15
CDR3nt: TGTGCCAGCAGCCGCGGCGCCAGGGGCACCGGGGAGCTGTTTTTT
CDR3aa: CASSRGARGTGELFF

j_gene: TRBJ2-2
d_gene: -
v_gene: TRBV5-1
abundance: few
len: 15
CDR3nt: TGCGCCAGCAGCTCCCGGGACCCGTCCCCCGGGGAGCTGTTTTTT
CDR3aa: CASSSRDPSPGELFF

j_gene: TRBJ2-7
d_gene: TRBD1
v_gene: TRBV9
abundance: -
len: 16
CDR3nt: TGTGCCAGCAGCGCAGTTAGGGGACAGGGGTTCGACGAGCAGTACTTC
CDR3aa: CASSAVRGQGFDEQYF

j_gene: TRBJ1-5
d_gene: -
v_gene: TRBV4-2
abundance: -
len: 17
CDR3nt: TGTGCCAGCAGCCAAGAGTCCGATGGGGGCCTCAATCAGCCCCAGCATTTT
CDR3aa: CASSQESDGGLNQPQHF

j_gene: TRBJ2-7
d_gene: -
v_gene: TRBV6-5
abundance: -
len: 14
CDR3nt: TGTGCCAGCAGCCTAGGGGACGGGCCCTACGAGCAGTACTTC
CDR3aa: CASSLGDGPYEQYF

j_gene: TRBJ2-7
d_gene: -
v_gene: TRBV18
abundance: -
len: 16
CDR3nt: TGTGCCAGCTCACCGAAGAGCGGATACCCTTCCTACGAGCAGTACTTC
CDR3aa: CASSPKSGYPSYEQYF

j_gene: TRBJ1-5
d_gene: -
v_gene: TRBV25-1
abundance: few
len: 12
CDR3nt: TGTGCCAGCAGTGCCGAAGATCAGCCCCAGCATTTT
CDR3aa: CASSAEDQPQHF

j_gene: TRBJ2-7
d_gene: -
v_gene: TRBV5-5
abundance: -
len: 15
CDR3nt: TGTGCCAGCAGCTTGCTTGGTTCCGGGGGCTACGAGCAGTACTTC
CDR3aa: CASSLLGSGGYEQYF

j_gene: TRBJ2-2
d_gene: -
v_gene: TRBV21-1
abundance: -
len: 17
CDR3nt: TGTGCCAGCAACACAACTAGCGGGGGGGCGCACACCGGGGAGCTGTTTTTT
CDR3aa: CASNTTSGGAHTGELFF

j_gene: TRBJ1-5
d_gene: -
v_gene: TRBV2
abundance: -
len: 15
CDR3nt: TGTGCCAGCAGTACGGACGGGTTTAGCAATCAGCCCCAGCATTTT
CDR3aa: CASSTDGFSNQPQHF

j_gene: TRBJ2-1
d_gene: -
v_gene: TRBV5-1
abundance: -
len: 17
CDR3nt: TGCGCCAGCAGCTTGGGATTAAGGACTTACTCCTACAATGAGCAGTTCTTC
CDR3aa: CASSLGLRTYSYNEQFF

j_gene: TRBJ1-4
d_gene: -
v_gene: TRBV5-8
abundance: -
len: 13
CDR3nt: TGTGCCAGCGAAAGACAGTTTAATGAAAAACTGTTTTTT
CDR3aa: CASERQFNEKLFF

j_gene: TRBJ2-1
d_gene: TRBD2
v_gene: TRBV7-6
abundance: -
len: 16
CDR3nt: TGTGCCAGCAGCTTAGTGGCGGGGGGGTCCTACAATGAGCAGTTCTTC
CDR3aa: CASSLVAGGSYNEQFF

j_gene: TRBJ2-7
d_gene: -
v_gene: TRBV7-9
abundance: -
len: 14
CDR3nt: TGTGCCAGCAGCCAAGGGCAGGAGTCCTACGAGCAGTACTTC
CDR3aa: CASSQGQESYEQYF

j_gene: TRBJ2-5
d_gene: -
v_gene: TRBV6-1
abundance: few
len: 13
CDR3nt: TGTGCCAGCAGTTGGACTTACCAGGAGACCCAGTACTTC
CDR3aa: CASSWTYQETQYF

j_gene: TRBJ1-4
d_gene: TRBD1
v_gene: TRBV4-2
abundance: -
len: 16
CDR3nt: TGTGCCAGCAGCCAAGGGGACAGTCCAACTAATGAAAAACTGTTTTTT
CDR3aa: CASSQGDSPTNEKLFF

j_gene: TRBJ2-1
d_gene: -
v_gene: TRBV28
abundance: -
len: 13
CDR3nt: TGTGCCAGCAGAGGAGCGGGCGACAATGAGCAGTTCTTC
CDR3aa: CASRGAGDNEQFF

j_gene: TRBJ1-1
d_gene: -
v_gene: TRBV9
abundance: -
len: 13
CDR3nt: TGTGCCAGCAGCGTAACGATGGACACTGAAGCTTTCTTT
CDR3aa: CASSVTMDTEAFF

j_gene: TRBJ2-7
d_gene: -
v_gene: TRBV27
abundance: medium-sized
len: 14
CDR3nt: TGTGCCAGCAGAGGGGTTTCACTAGGTTACGAGCAGTACTTC
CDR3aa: CASRGVSLGYEQYF

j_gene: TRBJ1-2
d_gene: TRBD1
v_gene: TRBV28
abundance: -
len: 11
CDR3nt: TGTGCCAGGTGGACAGGGAATGGCTACACCTTC
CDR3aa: CARWTGNGYTF

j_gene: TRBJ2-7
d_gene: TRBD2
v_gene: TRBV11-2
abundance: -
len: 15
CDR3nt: TGTGCCAGCAGCGTATTTAGCGGGAACACCTACGAGCAGTACTTC
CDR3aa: CASSVFSGNTYEQYF

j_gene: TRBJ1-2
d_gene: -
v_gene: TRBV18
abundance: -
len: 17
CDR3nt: TGTGCCAGCTCACCACGCACCTCCCTAACGCCTAACTATGGCTACACCTTC
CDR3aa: CASSPRTSLTPNYGYTF

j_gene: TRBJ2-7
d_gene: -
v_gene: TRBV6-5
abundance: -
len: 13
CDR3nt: TGTGCCAGTCGACCAGAGCCCTTCTACGAGCAGTACTTC
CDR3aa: CASRPEPFYEQYF

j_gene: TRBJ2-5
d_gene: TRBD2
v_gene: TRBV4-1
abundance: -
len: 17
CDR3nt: TGCGCCAGCAGCCAGCTTTCTAGCGGGGGGCCACAGGGGACCCAGTACTTC
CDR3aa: CASSQLSSGGPQGTQYF

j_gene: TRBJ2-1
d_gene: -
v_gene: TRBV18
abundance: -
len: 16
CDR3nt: TGTGCCAGCTCACCACCGTCCGGGTTCGGTTACAATGAGCAGTTCTTC
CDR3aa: CASSPPSGFGYNEQFF

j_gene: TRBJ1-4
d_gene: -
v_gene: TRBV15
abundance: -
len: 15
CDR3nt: TGTGCCACCAGCAACAGACCTGAAGGGGGTGAAAAACTGTTTTTT
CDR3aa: CATSNRPEGGEKLFF

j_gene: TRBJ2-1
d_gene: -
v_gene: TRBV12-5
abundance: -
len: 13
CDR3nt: TGTGCTAGTGTTGGGGGGGCGAACAATGAGCAGTTCTTC
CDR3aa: CASVGGANNEQFF

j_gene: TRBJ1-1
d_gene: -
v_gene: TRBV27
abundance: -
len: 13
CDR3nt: TGTGCCAGCAGTTTTAGTAGGGACACTGAAGCTTTCTTT
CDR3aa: CASSFSRDTEAFF

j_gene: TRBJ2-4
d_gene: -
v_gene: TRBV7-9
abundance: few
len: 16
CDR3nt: TGTGCCAGCAGCTTACGCCCTACGTGGGCCAAAAACATTCAGTACTTC
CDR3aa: CASSLRPTWAKNIQYF

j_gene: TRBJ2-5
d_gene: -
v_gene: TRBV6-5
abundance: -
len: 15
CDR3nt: TGTGCCAGCAGTTACGGGCAGGGGGGCCTTGAGACCCAGTACTTC
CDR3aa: CASSYGQGGLETQYF